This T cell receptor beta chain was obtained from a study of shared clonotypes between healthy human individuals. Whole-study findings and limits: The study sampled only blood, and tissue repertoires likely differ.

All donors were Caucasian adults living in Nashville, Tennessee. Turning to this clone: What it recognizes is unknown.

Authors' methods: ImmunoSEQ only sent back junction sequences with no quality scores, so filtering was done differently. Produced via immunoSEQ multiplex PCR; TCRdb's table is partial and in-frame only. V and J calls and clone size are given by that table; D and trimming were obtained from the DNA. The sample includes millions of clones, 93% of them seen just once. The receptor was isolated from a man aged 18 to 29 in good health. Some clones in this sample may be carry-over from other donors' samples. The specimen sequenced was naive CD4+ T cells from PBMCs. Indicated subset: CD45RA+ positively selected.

The CDR3 region has the DNA TGTGCCAGCAGCTTAGAGGCGGGAGAGGTTCTTGAGCAGTACTTC. Translated, it gives CASSLEAGEVLEQYF. The chain recombines TRBV7-2 with TRBJ2-7; TRBD2 aligns across 7 bases. CDR1 is SGHTA, CDR2 FQGNSA, per germline. The J segment lost 7 bases and the V segment lost 1 base, leaving 10 bases of the junction unmatched. The CDR3 extends over 15 amino acids.